Following are 16 T cell receptor beta chains from one sample sequenced in a study of CD8+ T cells in alopecia areata. RNA was isolated and reverse transcribed to cDNA, the sequencing template. Clones were sequenced by immunoSEQ multiplex PCR, and TCRdb holds only the in-frame ones, with some missing. The sample contains 120,000 to 150,000 clones, 75% to 90% of which appear only once. The specimen was CD8+ T cells sorted from blood, collected at week 0. The receptor source for this set is a human donor with alopecia areata.

This chain uses TRBV5-1 with TRBJ2-3, with TRBD1 matching over 10 bases. The V segment lost 4 bases and the J segment 1 base; nucleotides outside the gene matches: 6. CDR1 and CDR2 (germline): SGHRS, YFSETQ. The CDR3 totals 16 residues. This CDR3 reads CASSLRDRGGTDTQYF. DNA for the CDR3: TGCGCCAGCAGCCTCCGGGACAGGGGAGGCACAGATACGCAGTATTTT.

The CDR3 bases are TGTGCCAGCAGCGTAGTGGGGACAGCGAACACTGAAGCTTTCTTT. This encodes CASSVVGTANTEAFF. This sequence joins TRBV9 and TRBJ1-1, with 7 bases aligning to TRBD1. After removal of 0 bases from V and 1 base from J, the junction contained 3 bases not matched to a gene. Germline values: CDR1 SGDLS, CDR2 YYNGEE. The CDR3 spans 15 residues.

The chain has TRBV2 and TRBJ1-2, with TRBD1 identical over 10 bases. This CDR3 has 12 amino acids. V shed 7 bases, J shed 8 bases, and the junction held 4 bases outside the gene matches. The germline gives CDR1 SNHLY, CDR2 FYNNEI. The CDR3 nucleotides are TGTGCCAGCACCGGGACAGGGGACGGCTACACCTTC. This encodes CASTGTGDGYTF.

The CDR3 region is CASSLARQPRTDTQYF. Written as DNA, the CDR3 is TGTGCCAGCAGCTTAGCCCGACAGCCGCGCACAGATACGCAGTATTTT. The rearrangement uses TRBV7-6 and TRBJ2-3, with D possibly TRBD1 on 5 matching bases. CDR1 is SGHVS, CDR2 FNYEAQ, per germline. The CDR3 covers 16 residues. V lost 0 bases, J lost 1 base, and 11 bases lay in between.

This chain uses TRBV27 with TRBJ2-2; D gene uncertain. CDR3 length: 15 residues. The germline gives CDR1 MNHEY, CDR2 SMNVEV (reference sequence). V lost 1 base and J 5 bases, leaving 11 bases between the germline ends. CDR3 in DNA: TGTGCCAGCAGTTTATGGGGTCGCAGTACCGGGGAGCTGTTTTTT. It translates to CASSLWGRSTGELFF.

Only one count was recorded for this clone. V usage is TRBV29-1 and J usage is TRBJ2-7; D remains unclear. Trimming shortened V by 5 bases and J by 7 bases, and 12 bases separated the two germline ends. This CDR3 contains 11 residues. The germline gives CDR1 SQVTM, CDR2 ANQGSEA. The CDR3 DNA follows: TGCAGCGTTTCTGAGTTTGGAGAGCAGTACTTC. Its protein is CSVSEFGEQYF.

There are a few counts of this clone. V is TRBV4-1 and J is TRBJ2-5; D gene uncertain. Trimming stripped 0 bases from V and 10 bases from J, with 15 bases between. The CDR3 covers 14 residues. Germline assignment: CDR1 MGHRA and CDR2 YSYEKL. The CDR3 loop is CASSQDVTIRDQYF. Written as DNA, the CDR3 is TGCGCCAGCAGCCAAGATGTGACGATAAGGGACCAGTACTTC.

The gene calls are TRBV29-1 and TRBJ1-2; 8 bases agree with TRBD1. J gave up 3 bases and V 5 bases, and 5 bases lay outside the gene matches. CDR1 SQVTM and CDR2 ANQGSEA come from the germline V gene. The CDR3 has 13 amino acids. CDR3: CSVQGAQDYGYTF. The CDR3 DNA reads TGCAGCGTTCAGGGGGCGCAGGACTATGGCTACACCTTC.

The V gene is TRBV15, the J gene TRBJ2-5; TRBD2 might be the D (7 bases). Looked up from germline, CDR1 is LNHNV and CDR2 is YYDKDF (reference sequence). Deletions cut 5 bases from V and 5 bases from J, with 18 bases between. The CDR3 length is 15 residues. The chain's CDR3 is CATSPPGGEAETQYF. Here the CDR3 DNA reads TGTGCCACCAGCCCCCCGGGGGGCGAGGCGGAGACCCAGTACTTC.

This clone has just one count. This chain uses TRBV4-1 with TRBJ2-3; D is undetermined. The CDR3 is 11 residues long. Germline V gene data show CDR1 as MGHRA and CDR2 as YSYEKL. Trimming left V 1 base short and J 6 bases short, with 2 bases between. This CDR3 is CASSQADTQYF. The CDR3 nucleotides read TGCGCCAGCAGCCAAGCGGATACGCAGTATTTT.

The CDR3 spells CASSLGRDWEQYF. The CDR3 DNA is TGTGCCAGCAGCTTAGGCCGGGATTGGGAGCAGTACTTC. The rearrangement joins TRBV7-9 to TRBJ2-7; a possible D gene is TRBD2 (5 bases). The CDR3 is made up of 13 amino acids. CDR1 is SEHNR and CDR2 is FQNEAQ in the germline V gene (reference sequence). V was shortened by 1 base and J by 7 bases, with 11 bases between the two germline ends.

This chain links TRBV18 with TRBJ2-7; unclear D gene. V was shortened by 2 bases and J by 6 bases, with 14 bases between the two germline ends. Germline-derived CDR1 and CDR2 are KGHSH and LQKENI. The CDR3 sequence is 14 residues long. Written as DNA, the CDR3 is TGTGCCAGCTCACCAGTAGGACCCCCGGCCGAGCAGTACTTC. It specifies CASSPVGPPAEQYF.

V and J are TRBV7-9 and TRBJ1-6; D remains ambiguous. Germline values: CDR1 SEHNR, CDR2 FQNEAQ (reference sequence). This CDR3 has 13 residues. The V end was cut by 9 bases, the J end by 15 bases, with 21 bases between. CDR3 loop: CASRSSGDSVLHF. DNA of the CDR3: TGTGCCAGTCGGTCCAGCGGCGATTCGGTCCTCCACTTT.

This clone appeared once. The gene calls are TRBV7-6 and TRBJ2-1, with 8 bases that match TRBD1. Germline CDR1 is SGHVS and CDR2 is FNYEAQ. The CDR3 loop spans 15 amino acids. Trimming at V came to 5 bases and at J to 4 bases, leaving 7 bases not matched to a gene. The CDR3: CASSVGQEVYNEQFF. As DNA, the CDR3 is TGTGCCAGCAGCGTGGGACAGGAAGTGTACAATGAGCAGTTCTTC.

CDR3 protein: CASRGGSGANVLTF. CDR3 DNA: TGTGCCAGCAGAGGGGGCTCTGGGGCCAACGTCCTGACTTTC. The rearrangement links TRBV27 to TRBJ2-6; TRBD1 might be the D (6 bases). Germline loops: CDR1 MNHEY, CDR2 SMNVEV (reference sequence). The V gene lost 6 bases and the J gene lost 0 bases, with 6 bases spanning the gap. The CDR3 has 14 amino acids.

The V and J genes are TRBV9 and TRBJ2-1, with 13 bases identical to TRBD2. CDR1 and CDR2 from the germline V gene are SGDLS and YYNGEE. With V trimmed by 0 bases and J by 0 bases, 0 bases remained unmatched. The CDR3 covers 17 residues. The CDR3 region has the DNA TGTGCCAGCAGCGTAGGGACTAGCGGGAGCTCCTACAATGAGCAGTTCTTC. Translation gives CASSVGTSGSSYNEQFF. Full variable domain (remainder filled in from reference TRBV9 and TRBJ2-1): DSGVTQTPKHLITATGQRVTLRCSPRSGDLSVYWYQQSLDQGLQFLIQYYNGEERAKGNILERFSAQQFPDLHSELNLSSLELGDSALYFCASSVGTSGSSYNEQFFGPGTRLTVL.